These T cell receptor beta chains were read from a single sample in a study of T cell repertoires in cytomegalovirus infection. TCRdb reprocessed the reads via MiXCR and lists one record per CDR3 protein. The sample lists more than 350,000 distinct CDR3 sequences, 30% to 40% occurring once. The sequencing sample was made of PBMCs. All receptors derive from a human donor in good health (CMV status not recorded). Some clones in this sample may be carry-over from other donors' samples. CDR3s include the opening cysteine and the closing phenylalanine or tryptophan. Fields, in order: D gene, V gene, clone size, J gene, CDR3 DNA, CDR3 protein. D genes are given only for firm matches. Clone size is not always given. Where it is, it says once, few, many or a class for expanded clones.

TRBD1	TRBV2	few	TRBJ1-1	TGTGCCAGCAGAGAGACAGGGTTGAACACTGAAGCTTTCTTT	CASRETGLNTEAFF
-	TRBV7-8	-	TRBJ1-5	TGTGCCAGCAGCTTAGGGCCAGGGACGGAAAATCAGCCCCAGCATTTT	CASSLGPGTENQPQHF
-	TRBV5-1	-	TRBJ1-4	TGCGCCAGCAGCTTGGCCGGCACAGCTCCTAATGAAAAACTGTTTTTT	CASSLAGTAPNEKLFF
-	TRBV20-1	-	TRBJ1-3	TGCAGTGCTAGCGCGGACTTCCCCTCTTCCTCTGGAAACACCATATATTTT	CSASADFPSSSGNTIYF
TRBD2	TRBV20-1	-	TRBJ2-5	TGCAGTGCTACGAGACTAGCGGACTCCAGTAGCCAAGAGACCCAGTACTTC	CSATRLADSSSQETQYF
-	TRBV2	-	TRBJ2-5	TGTGCCAGCCTTTCCGGGACATGGGAGACCCAGTACTTC	CASLSGTWETQYF
TRBD1	TRBV18	few	TRBJ1-1	TGTGCCAGCTCACCACGGGGACAGGGGTGGATCGGCACTGAAGCTTTCTTT	CASSPRGQGWIGTEAFF
-	TRBV7-8	-	TRBJ2-5	TGTGCCAGCAGCCCGGACCGGAGACAAGAGACCCAGTACTTC	CASSPDRRQETQYF
TRBD1	TRBV2	few	TRBJ1-3	TGTGCCAGTACGCAAGGGGGCACGAGAATCTCTGGAAACACCATATATTTT	CASTQGGTRISGNTIYF
-	TRBV7-2	many	TRBJ1-3	TGTGCCAGCAGCTCCAACAACATAAACTCTGGAAACACCATATATTTT	CASSSNNINSGNTIYF
-	TRBV5-4	-	TRBJ2-7	TGTGCCAGCAGCGTTGTACTTGGGGGCTACGAGCAGTACTTC	CASSVVLGGYEQYF
-	TRBV7-2	-	TRBJ2-4	TGTGCCAGCAGCTCCCGACTGACGCACATTCAGTACTTC	CASSSRLTHIQYF
-	TRBV5-1	few	TRBJ2-3	TGCGCCAGCAGCCCGGCGGCGTCTAGCACAGATACGCAGTATTTT	CASSPAASSTDTQYF
TRBD1	TRBV14	-	TRBJ2-3	TGTGCCAGCAGATTACAGGGGGCAGATACGCAGTATTTT	CASRLQGADTQYF
-	TRBV12-3/TRBV12-4	few	TRBJ2-5	TGTGCCAGCAGTGCTACCAACCTCCAAGAGACCCAGTACTTC	CASSATNLQETQYF
TRBD1	TRBV7-2	-	TRBJ2-2	TGTGCCAGGGCGACAGGGGGAGGTTACACCGGGGAGCTGTTTTTT	CARATGGGYTGELFF
-	TRBV7-2	many	TRBJ2-2	TGTGCCAGCAGCTTAGACGGGGGCGGGAACACCGGGGAGCTGTTTTTT	CASSLDGGGNTGELFF
TRBD2	TRBV20-1	few	TRBJ2-5	TGCAGTGCTCTTCGAACTAGCGGGGCCCTACCCTTC	CSALRTSGALPF
-	TRBV2	few	TRBJ1-1	TGTGCCAGCAGTGAAGCGGAGACTCTGGGCACTGAAGCTTTCTTT	CASSEAETLGTEAFF
-	TRBV7-8	many	TRBJ2-1	TGTGCCAGCAGCTTAGGGGGTAGGGCTAGCTCCTACAATGAGCAGTTCTTC	CASSLGGRASSYNEQFF
-	TRBV5-6	-	TRBJ2-1	TGTGCCAGCAGCCCGTTTCTTGGGGTGAGCTCCTACAATGAGCAGTTCTTC	CASSPFLGVSSYNEQFF
TRBD2	TRBV18	-	TRBJ2-1	TGTGCCAGCTCCCCTCTAGCGGGGGGGCATGGGCCCGGCAATGAGCAGTTCTTC	CASSPLAGGHGPGNEQFF
TRBD2	TRBV12-3/TRBV12-4	few	TRBJ2-3	TGTGCCAGCAGTCTGACTAGCGGGGGAACCAAAAGCACAGATACGCAGTATTTT	CASSLTSGGTKSTDTQYF
-	TRBV5-1	-	TRBJ1-1	TGCGCCAGCAGCAAAGGAGGACTTACTAACACTGAAGCTTTCTTT	CASSKGGLTNTEAFF
TRBD1	TRBV7-9	many	TRBJ2-5	TGTGCCAGCAGCTTAGGTGGACTCCGGGACAGGGTTTCGGAGACCCAGTACTTC	CASSLGGLRDRVSETQYF
TRBD1	TRBV20-1	few	TRBJ1-1	TGCAGTGCTGACGCGATAGACTTCGGACAGGGAGGCACTGAAGCTTTCTTT	CSADAIDFGQGGTEAFF
TRBD1	TRBV7-8	-	TRBJ2-3	TGTGCCAGCAGCGCTCGGGACAGGAGCACAGATACGCAGTATTTT	CASSARDRSTDTQYF
TRBD1	TRBV6-6	few	TRBJ1-1	TGTGCCAGCAGCCCAACGGGACAGATGAACACTGAAGCTTTCTTT	CASSPTGQMNTEAFF
-	TRBV4-1	-	TRBJ1-1	TGCGCCAGCAGCCAGGCCCGGGAAGTGTACACTGACGCTTTTTTT	CASSQAREVYTDAFF
-	TRBV27	-	TRBJ2-2	TGTGCCAGTACTTCGAGGTGGGGGAACACCGGGGAGCTGTTTTTT	CASTSRWGNTGELFF
TRBD2	TRBV7-6	-	TRBJ2-3	TGTGCCAGCAGCGGTAGGACTAGCGGGGGGGCTCCAGATACGCAGTATTTT	CASSGRTSGGAPDTQYF
-	TRBV27	-	TRBJ2-5	TGTGCCAGCAGTTCCGGGCAGGGAGGAGGCAAAGAGACCCAGTACTTC	CASSSGQGGGKETQYF
TRBD2	TRBV6-6	-	TRBJ2-3	TGTGCCGCAGTGGGGGGGAGCACAGATACGCAGTATTTT	CAAVGGSTDTQYF
-	TRBV29-1	-	TRBJ1-2	TGCAGCGTTGAAGAGTATACGGTTGTTACGGATAAGAACTATGGCTACACCTTC	CSVEEYTVVTDKNYGYTF
-	TRBV19	-	TRBJ2-4	TGTGCCAGTAGCACCCAGAGTCCCCGCCGGGTTCAGTACTTC	CASSTQSPRRVQYF
-	TRBV7-2	few	TRBJ2-1	TGTGCCAGCAGCTTACAGGGTGGAAGCTCCTACAATGAGCAGTTCTTC	CASSLQGGSSYNEQFF
TRBD1	TRBV6-5	-	TRBJ1-5	TGTGACAGCAGTACAGGGACAGCCAATCAGCCCCAGCATTTT	CDSSTGTANQPQHF
-	TRBV7-8	many	TRBJ2-4	TGTGCCAGCAGCTTAGAGGGCGGGATAGCCAAAAACATTCAGTACTTC	CASSLEGGIAKNIQYF
-	TRBV12-5	many	TRBJ1-2	TGTGCTAGTGGTTTGGAGACAGGAGCTAACTATGGCTACACCTTC	CASGLETGANYGYTF
-	TRBV7-2	many	TRBJ2-1	TGTGCCAGCAGCTTATACATGGGGGGCCGGAATGAGCAGTTCTTC	CASSLYMGGRNEQFF
-	TRBV7-8	many	TRBJ1-6	TGTGCCAGCAGCTTAGCGGCAGGGGAGGGTTCACCCCTCCACTTT	CASSLAAGEGSPLHF
-	TRBV27	few	TRBJ2-7	TGTGCCAGCAGTTTAAGGGGTCGCGGTGCCGAGCAGTACTTC	CASSLRGRGAEQYF
TRBD2	TRBV7-2	many	TRBJ2-3	TGTGCCAGCAGCACCAGGACTAGCGGGGGACCTCGAACTAGCACAGATACGCAGTATTTT	CASSTRTSGGPRTSTDTQYF
TRBD1	TRBV11-3	-	TRBJ1-5	TGTGCCCCCGGAGACACGGGGCAGGGGGAGACTAATAGCAATCAGCCCCAGCATTTT	CAPGDTGQGETNSNQPQHF
TRBD1	TRBV7-8	many	TRBJ1-4	TGTGCCAGCAGCTTGGACAGGGAGGGTGAAAAACTGTTTTTT	CASSLDREGEKLFF